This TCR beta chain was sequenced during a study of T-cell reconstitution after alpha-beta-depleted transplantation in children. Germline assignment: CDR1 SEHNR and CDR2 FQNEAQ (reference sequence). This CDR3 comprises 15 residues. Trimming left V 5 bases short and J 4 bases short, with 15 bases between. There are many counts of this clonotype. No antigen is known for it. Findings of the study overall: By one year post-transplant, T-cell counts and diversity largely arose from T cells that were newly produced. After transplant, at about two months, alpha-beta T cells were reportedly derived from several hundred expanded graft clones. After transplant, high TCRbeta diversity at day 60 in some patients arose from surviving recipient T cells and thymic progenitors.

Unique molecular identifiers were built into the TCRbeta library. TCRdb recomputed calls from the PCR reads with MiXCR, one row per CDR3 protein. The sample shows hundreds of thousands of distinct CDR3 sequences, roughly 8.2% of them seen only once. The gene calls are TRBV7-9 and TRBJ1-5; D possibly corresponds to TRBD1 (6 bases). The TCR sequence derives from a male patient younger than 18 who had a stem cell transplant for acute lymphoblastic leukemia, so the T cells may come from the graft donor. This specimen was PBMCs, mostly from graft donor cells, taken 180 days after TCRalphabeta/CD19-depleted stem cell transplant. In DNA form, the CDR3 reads TGTGCCAGCAGCCCGTCAAATACAGGGAATCAGCCCCAGCATTTT. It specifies CASSPSNTGNQPQHF.